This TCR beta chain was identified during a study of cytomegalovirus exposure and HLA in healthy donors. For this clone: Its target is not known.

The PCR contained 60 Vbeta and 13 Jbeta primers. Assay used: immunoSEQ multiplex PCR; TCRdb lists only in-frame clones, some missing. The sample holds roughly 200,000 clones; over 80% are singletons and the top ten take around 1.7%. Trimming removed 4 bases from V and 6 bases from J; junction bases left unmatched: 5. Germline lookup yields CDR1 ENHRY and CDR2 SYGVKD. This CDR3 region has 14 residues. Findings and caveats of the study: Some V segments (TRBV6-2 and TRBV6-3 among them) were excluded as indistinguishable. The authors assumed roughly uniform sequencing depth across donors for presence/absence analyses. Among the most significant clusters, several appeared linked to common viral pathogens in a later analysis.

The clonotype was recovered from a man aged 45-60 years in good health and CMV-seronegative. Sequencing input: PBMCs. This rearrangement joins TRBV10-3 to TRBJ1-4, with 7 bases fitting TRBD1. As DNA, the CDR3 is TGTGCCATCAGTGGACAGGGAAGTGATGAAAAACTGTTTTTT. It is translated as CAISGQGSDEKLFF.